This T cell receptor beta chain was captured by sequencing in a study of T cell changes during pregnancy in multiple sclerosis. The data were produced by immunoSEQ multiplex PCR, yet TCRdb's version contains in-frame clones alone and is incomplete. This table has 50,000 or so clones, 85% to 95% appearing once. The receptor's source is a female donor with multiple sclerosis, enrolled in a pregnancy study. This specimen consisted of CD4+ T cells from peripheral blood mononuclear cells, obtained in the second trimester of pregnancy.

CDR3 amino acids: CASSQSRGLSTDTQYF. CDR3 nucleotide sequence: TGCGCCAGCAGCCAATCGAGGGGGCTGAGCACAGATACGCAGTATTTT. V and J are TRBV4-1 and TRBJ2-3; 7 bases line up with TRBD1. Germline trimming cut 2 bases from V and 0 bases from J; bases unmatched to any gene: 5. Looked up from germline, CDR1 is MGHRA and CDR2 is YSYEKL. CDR3 size: 16 residues.